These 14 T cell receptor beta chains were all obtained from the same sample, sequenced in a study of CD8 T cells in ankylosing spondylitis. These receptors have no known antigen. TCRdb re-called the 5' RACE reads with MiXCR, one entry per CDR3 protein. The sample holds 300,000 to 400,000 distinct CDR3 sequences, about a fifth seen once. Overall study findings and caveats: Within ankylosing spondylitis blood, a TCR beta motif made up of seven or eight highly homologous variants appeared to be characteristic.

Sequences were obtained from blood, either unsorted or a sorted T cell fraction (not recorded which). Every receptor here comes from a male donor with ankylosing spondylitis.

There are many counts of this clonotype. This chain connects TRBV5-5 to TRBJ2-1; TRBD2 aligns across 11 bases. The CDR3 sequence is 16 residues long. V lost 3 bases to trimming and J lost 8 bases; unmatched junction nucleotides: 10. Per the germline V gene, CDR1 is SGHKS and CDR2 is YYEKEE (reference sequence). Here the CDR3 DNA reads TGTGCCAGCAGCTCCGACGGGACTAGCGGTAGATATGAGCAGTTCTTC. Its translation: CASSSDGTSGRYEQFF.

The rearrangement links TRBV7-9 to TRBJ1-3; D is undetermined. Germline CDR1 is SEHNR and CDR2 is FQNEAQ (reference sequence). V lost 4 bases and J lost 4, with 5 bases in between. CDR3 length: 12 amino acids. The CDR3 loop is CASSYVGNTIYF. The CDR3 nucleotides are TGTGCCAGCAGCTATGTCGGAAACACCATATATTTT. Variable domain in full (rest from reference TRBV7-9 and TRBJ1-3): DTGVSQNPRHKITKRGQNVTFRCDPISEHNRLYWYRQTLGQGPEFLTYFQNEAQLEKSRLLSDRFSAERPKGSFSTLEIQRTEQGDSAMYLCASSYVGNTIYFGEGSWLTVV.

The CDR3 nucleotides are TGTGCCAGCAGCCAGGCCGGGGACTGGTCCCTCTACCCCTACGAGCAGTACTTC. It is translated as CASSQAGDWSLYPYEQYF. The V call is TRBV3-1, the J call TRBJ2-7; D might be TRBD2 (6 bases). Germline V gene sequence: CDR1 LGHDT, CDR2 YNNKEL (reference sequence). Trimming cost V 3 bases and J 2 bases, with 23 bases left between them. The CDR3 has 18 amino acids.

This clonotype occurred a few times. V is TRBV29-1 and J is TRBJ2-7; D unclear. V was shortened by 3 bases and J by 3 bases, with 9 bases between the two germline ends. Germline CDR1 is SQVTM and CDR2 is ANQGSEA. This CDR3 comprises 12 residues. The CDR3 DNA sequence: TGCAGCGTTGATTCTGGCGTCTACGAGCAGTACTTC. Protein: CSVDSGVYEQYF.

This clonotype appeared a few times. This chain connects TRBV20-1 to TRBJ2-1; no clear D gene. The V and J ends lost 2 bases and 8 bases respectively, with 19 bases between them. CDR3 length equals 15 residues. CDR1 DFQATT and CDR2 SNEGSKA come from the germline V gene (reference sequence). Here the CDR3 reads CSARKWRPAGDEQFF. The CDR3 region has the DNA TGCAGTGCTAGAAAGTGGCGGCCAGCAGGCGATGAGCAGTTCTTC.

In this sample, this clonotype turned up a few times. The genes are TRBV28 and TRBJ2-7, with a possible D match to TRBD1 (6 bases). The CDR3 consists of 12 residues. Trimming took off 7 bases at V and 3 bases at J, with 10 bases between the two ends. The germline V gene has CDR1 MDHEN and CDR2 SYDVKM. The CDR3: CASTGQRYEQYF. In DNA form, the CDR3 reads TGTGCCAGCACCGGACAGCGCTACGAGCAGTACTTC.

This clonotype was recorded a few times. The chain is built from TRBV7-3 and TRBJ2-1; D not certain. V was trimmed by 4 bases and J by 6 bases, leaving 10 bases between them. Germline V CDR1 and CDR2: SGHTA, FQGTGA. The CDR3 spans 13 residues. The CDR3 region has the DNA TGTGCCAGCAGCTCCCTGTCCGGCAATGAGCAGTTCTTC. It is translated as CASSSLSGNEQFF.

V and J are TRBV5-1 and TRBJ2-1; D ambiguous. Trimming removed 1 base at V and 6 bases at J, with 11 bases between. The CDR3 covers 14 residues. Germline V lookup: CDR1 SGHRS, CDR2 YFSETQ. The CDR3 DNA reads TGCGCCAGCAGCTTGTCGACGACGGGCAATGAGCAGTTCTTC. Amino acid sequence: CASSLSTTGNEQFF.

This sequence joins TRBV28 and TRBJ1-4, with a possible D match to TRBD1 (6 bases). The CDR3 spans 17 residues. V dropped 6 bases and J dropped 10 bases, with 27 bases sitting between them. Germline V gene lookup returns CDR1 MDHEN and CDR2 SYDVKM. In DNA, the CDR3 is TGTGCCAGCAGCTCCTTCACAGGGTTAAAAGGATTGGGAAAACTGTTTTTT. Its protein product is CASSSFTGLKGLGKLFF. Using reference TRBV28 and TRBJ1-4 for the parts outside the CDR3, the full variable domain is DVKVTQSSRYLVKRTGEKVFLECVQDMDHENMFWYRQDPGLGLRLIYFSYDVKMKEKGDIPEGYSVSREKKERFSLILESASTNQTSMYLCASSSFTGLKGLGKLFFGSGTQLSVL.

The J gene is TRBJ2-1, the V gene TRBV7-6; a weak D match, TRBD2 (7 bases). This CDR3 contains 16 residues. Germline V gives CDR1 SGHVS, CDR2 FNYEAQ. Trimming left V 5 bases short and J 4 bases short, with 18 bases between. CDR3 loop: CASSRGAGDGYNEQFF. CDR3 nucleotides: TGTGCCAGCAGCAGGGGGGCGGGAGACGGGTACAATGAGCAGTTCTTC.

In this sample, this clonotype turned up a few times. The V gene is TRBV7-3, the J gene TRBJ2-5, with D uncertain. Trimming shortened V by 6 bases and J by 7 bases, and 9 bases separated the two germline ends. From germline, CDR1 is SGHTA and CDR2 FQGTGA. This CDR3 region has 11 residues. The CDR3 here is CASSLDRTQYF. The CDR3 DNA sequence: TGTGCCAGCAGTCTGGATAGGACCCAGTACTTC.

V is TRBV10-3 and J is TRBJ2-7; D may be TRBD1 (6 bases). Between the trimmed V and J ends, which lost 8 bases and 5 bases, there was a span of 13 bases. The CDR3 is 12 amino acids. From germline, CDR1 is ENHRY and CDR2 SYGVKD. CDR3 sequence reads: CAIAQGPDEQYF. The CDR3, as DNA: TGTGCCATCGCACAGGGACCGGACGAGCAGTACTTC.

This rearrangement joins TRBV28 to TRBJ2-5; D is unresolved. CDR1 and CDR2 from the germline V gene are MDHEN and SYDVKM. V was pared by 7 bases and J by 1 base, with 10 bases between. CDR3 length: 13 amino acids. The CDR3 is CASTRSFQETQYF. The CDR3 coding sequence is TGTGCCAGCACCCGGAGCTTCCAAGAGACCCAGTACTTC.

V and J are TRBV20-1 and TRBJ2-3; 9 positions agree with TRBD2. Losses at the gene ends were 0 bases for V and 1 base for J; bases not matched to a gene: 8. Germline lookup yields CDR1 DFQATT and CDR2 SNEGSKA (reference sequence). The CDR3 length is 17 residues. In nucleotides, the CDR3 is TGCAGTGCTAGAGACCCCTTAGCGGGAGCGCGCACAGATACGCAGTATTTT. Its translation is CSARDPLAGARTDTQYF.